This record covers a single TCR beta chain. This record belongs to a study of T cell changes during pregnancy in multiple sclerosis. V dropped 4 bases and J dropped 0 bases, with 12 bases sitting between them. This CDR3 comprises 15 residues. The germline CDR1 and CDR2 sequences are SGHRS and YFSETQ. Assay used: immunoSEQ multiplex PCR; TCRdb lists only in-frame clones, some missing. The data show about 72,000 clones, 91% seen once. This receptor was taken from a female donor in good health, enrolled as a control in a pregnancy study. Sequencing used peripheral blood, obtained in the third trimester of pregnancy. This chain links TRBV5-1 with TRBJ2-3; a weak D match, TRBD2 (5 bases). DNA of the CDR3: TGCGCCAGCAGCCTTGAAACGGGGAGCACAGATACGCAGTATTTT. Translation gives CASSLETGSTDTQYF. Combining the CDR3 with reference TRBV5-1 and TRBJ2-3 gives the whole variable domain KAGVTQTPRYLIKTRGQQVTLSCSPISGHRSVSWYQQTPGQGLQFLFEYFSETQRNKGNFPGRFSGRQFSNSRSEMNVSTLELGDSALYLCASSLETGSTDTQYFGPGTRLTVL.